Listed here are 14 T cell receptor beta chains from one sample, sequenced in a study of T-cell reconstitution after alpha-beta-depleted transplantation in children (TCRdb year 2016). The method behind the library was PCR. This sample was sequenced with an Illumina HiSeq 2500. To normalize quantification of the TCRbeta repertoire, the TCR libraries were built with molecular barcoding that relied on unique molecular identifiers. TCRdb handled the public reads itself, with Q25 trimming in fastp and clone calling in MiXCR, and kept productive beta chains. One record per CDR3 amino acid sequence lists the most common genes and DNA. Recorded for this sample are about 610,000 distinct CDR3 sequences; 10% of them occurred a single time. Clones ranked in the top ten supply about 4% of the sample. This specimen was PBMCs from the stem cell graft donor, taken from the stem cell graft. These receptors were collected from a human donor who donated a stem cell graft to a child with acute myeloid leukemia.

This clonotype was found a few times. The chain combines TRBV30 with TRBJ2-7; TRBD1 matches at 7 bases. Trimming cost V 7 bases and J 9 bases; bases outside gene matches: 18. Germline loops: CDR1 GTSNPN, CDR2 SVGIG (reference sequence). The CDR3 is made up of 14 amino acids. The DNA of the CDR3 is TGTGCCTCCGTGGACAGGCAGGGGCTAGTAGGGCAGTACTTC. Its protein product is CASVDRQGLVGQYF. Drawing the rest from reference TRBV30 and TRBJ2-7, the complete variable domain is SQTIHQWPATLVQPVGSPLSLECTVEGTSNPNLYWYRQAAGRGLQLLFYSVGIGQISSEVPQNLSASRPQDRQFILSSKKLLLSDSGFYLCASVDRQGLVGQYFGPGTRLTVT.

The chain is built from TRBV7-3 and TRBJ2-3; the D gene is possibly TRBD2 (5 bases). Trimming shortened V by 5 bases and J by 6 bases, and 18 bases separated the two germline ends. The CDR3 is made up of 15 amino acids. Germline lookup yields CDR1 SGHTA and CDR2 FQGTGA. CDR3 sequence: CASSPTGIRMDTQYF. CDR3 in DNA: TGTGCCAGCAGCCCCACGGGAATTAGGATGGATACGCAGTATTTT.

This clonotype was found many times. The chain has TRBV24-1 and TRBJ2-1; 9 positions match TRBD2. This CDR3 is built from 17 residues. V gave up 4 bases and J gave up 3 bases; unmatched junction bases: 9. Germline V gene lookup returns CDR1 KGHDR and CDR2 SFDVKD. CDR3 amino acids: CATSDRNPSGIYNEQFF. The CDR3 DNA is TGTGCCACCAGTGACCGGAATCCTAGCGGGATCTACAATGAGCAGTTCTTC.

This clonotype was picked up a small number of times. A junction end diverges from the germline sequence, so it may reflect a read error. The rearrangement uses TRBV12-3 or TRBV12-4 and TRBJ1-3; D unclear. The CDR3 extends over 13 amino acids. The CDR3 nucleotides are TGTGCCAGCAATTTAATTCCTGGAAACACCATATATTTT. This codes for CASNLIPGNTIYF.

This chain uses TRBV2 with TRBJ2-1; D might be TRBD2 (6 bases). Germline assignment: CDR1 SNHLY and CDR2 FYNNEI. CDR3 length: 17 residues. The germline V and J ends were trimmed by 0 bases and 2 bases, with 14 bases remaining between them. CDR3 in amino acids: CASSEAYSSAAYNEQFF. The CDR3, as DNA: TGTGCCAGCAGTGAAGCGTACTCTAGCGCTGCCTACAATGAGCAGTTCTTC.

The sample holds many counts of this clonotype. The chain couples TRBV29-1 to TRBJ2-3; 11 bases agree with TRBD2. The V gene's germline CDR1 is SQVTM and CDR2 ANQGSEA. The CDR3 length is 14 residues. V trimming: 6 bases; J trimming: 5 bases; junction bases outside the gene matches: 7. The CDR3 nucleotides are TGCAGCGTCCTACTAGCGGGAGTTAGAGATACGCAGTATTTT. It yields the protein CSVLLAGVRDTQYF.

The CDR3 here is CASSGQTSGSAKNIQYF. Written as DNA, the CDR3 is TGTGCCAGCAGTGGCCAGACTAGCGGATCAGCCAAAAACATTCAGTACTTC. The rearrangement links TRBV6-1 to TRBJ2-4, with 9 nucleotides matching TRBD2. J was trimmed by 0 bases and V by 4 bases; bases with no gene match: 7. This CDR3 is built from 17 residues. CDR1 is MNHNS, CDR2 SASEGT, per germline.

This clonotype occurred a few times. The chain couples TRBV5-1 to TRBJ2-3, with no clear D. The CDR3 has 14 amino acids. V gave up 2 bases and J gave up 0 bases, with 7 bases separating them. Germline CDR1 reads SGHRS; CDR2 reads YFSETQ. In DNA, the CDR3 is TGCGCCAGCAGCTTTAACCCAAGCACAGATACGCAGTATTTT. Encoded protein: CASSFNPSTDTQYF.

The chain combines TRBV20-1 with TRBJ2-1, with D perhaps TRBD2 (5 bases). Deletions cut 5 bases from V and 9 bases from J, with 17 bases between. The CDR3 contains 13 residues. The germline gives CDR1 DFQATT, CDR2 SNEGSKA (reference sequence). The CDR3 DNA is TGCAGTGCTCCAGCGGCAGTCTCAGCTGAGCAGTTCTTC. Translation gives CSAPAAVSAEQFF.

The rearrangement joins TRBV12-5 to TRBJ2-1; 7 bases fit TRBD2. V lost 1 base and J lost 7; bases outside the gene matches: 7. The CDR3 has 15 residues. CDR1 is LGHNT and CDR2 is FRNRAP in the germline V gene. Here the CDR3 reads CASGLASGAINEQFF. CDR3 DNA sequence: TGTGCTAGTGGTTTGGCAAGCGGGGCCATAAATGAGCAGTTCTTC.

The rearrangement uses TRBV10-3 and TRBJ2-3, with D perhaps matching TRBD2 (5 bases). This CDR3 comprises 15 residues. The germline V gene has CDR1 ENHRY and CDR2 SYGVKD. V was shortened by 7 bases and J by 4 bases, with 18 bases between the two germline ends. The CDR3 coding sequence is TGTGCCATCACAAGCAGCGGCCTTGGGGCAGATACGCAGTATTTT. This codes for CAITSSGLGADTQYF.

This chain uses TRBV10-3 with TRBJ2-1; a weak D match, TRBD2 (5 bases). V was cut by 4 bases and J by 5 bases, with 12 bases left in between. The CDR3 is 14 residues long. Germline CDR1 and CDR2: ENHRY and SYGVKD. In nucleotides, the CDR3 is TGTGCCATCAGTGCGAGGGAGTTGGACAATGAGCAGTTCTTC. Translated: CAISARELDNEQFF.

Remarks on this clonotype: The junction departs from the called germline gene at one end, perhaps through a read error. V usage is TRBV10-3 and J usage is TRBJ2-3; D not certain. Germline V gene lookup returns CDR1 ENHRY and CDR2 SYGVKD. The length of the CDR3 is 14 residues. The chain's CDR3 is CAISDPWRTDTQYF. In nucleotides, the CDR3 is TGTGCCATCAGTGACCCGTGGCGCACGGATACGCAGTATTTT.

This chain connects TRBV6-6 to TRBJ1-4, with 8 bases that match TRBD1. V lost 8 bases to trimming and J lost 8 bases; unmatched junction nucleotides: 7. Germline assignment: CDR1 MNHNY and CDR2 SVGAGI (reference sequence). The CDR3 runs 13 residues. This CDR3 reads CASGTGPREKLFF. CDR3 nucleotide sequence: TGTGCCAGCGGGACAGGCCCTAGGGAAAAACTGTTTTTT.